These T cell receptor beta chains were read from a single sample in a study of shared clonotypes between healthy human individuals. Some clones are missing from TCRdb's copy, which holds only in-frame ones; the method was immunoSEQ multiplex PCR. The sample has around 1.1 million clones; 60% to 80% are singletons. Sample: memory CD4+ T cells from PBMCs. Every receptor here comes from a young man in good health. Some clones in this sample may be carry-over from other donors' samples. The CDR3 runs from the conserved cysteine through the conserved F or W. Fields, in order: V gene, clone size, J gene, D gene, CDR3 protein, CDR3 DNA. A D gene is named only where the DNA matches it firmly. Clone size appears in some rows only: once, few, many, or a class for an expanded clone.

TRBV6-5	-	TRBJ2-7	TRBD1	CASSKQGAVGYEQYF	TGTGCCAGCAGTAAACAGGGGGCGGTCGGCTACGAGCAGTACTTC
TRBV12-5	-	TRBJ2-3	TRBD2	CASGLGLAGDTDTQYF	TGTGCTAGTGGTTTGGGACTAGCGGGGGACACAGATACGCAGTATTTT
TRBV2	-	TRBJ1-2	-	CASSGLTGDYGYTF	TGTGCCAGCAGTGGATTGACAGGAGATTATGGCTACACCTTC
TRBV6-1	-	TRBJ1-2	TRBD1	CASSPDPGQGYGYTF	TGTGCCAGCAGTCCAGACCCGGGACAGGGCTATGGCTACACCTTC
TRBV5-4	-	TRBJ2-7	TRBD2	CASSFTSGRAYEQYF	TGTGCCAGCAGCTTTACTAGCGGGAGGGCCTACGAGCAGTACTTC
TRBV28	few	TRBJ1-5	-	CASSNFDQPQHF	TGTGCCAGCAGTAATTTCGATCAGCCCCAGCATTTT
TRBV28	few	TRBJ2-1	TRBD1	CASSEQGASRELPNEQFF	TGTGCCAGTTCTGAACAGGGGGCATCGCGGGAGTTGCCCAATGAGCAGTTCTTC
TRBV27	-	TRBJ2-5	-	CASQFMGREQETQYF	TGTGCCAGTCAGTTTATGGGACGGGAGCAAGAGACCCAGTACTTC
TRBV6-5	-	TRBJ1-1	TRBD1	CASSYTDRDTEAFF	TGTGCCAGCAGTTACACGGACAGGGACACTGAAGCTTTCTTT
TRBV7-9	-	TRBJ2-3	-	CASSPSASTDTQYF	TGTGCCAGCTCCCCTAGCGCTAGCACAGATACGCAGTATTTT
TRBV5-4	-	TRBJ2-5	-	CASRPAQVQETQYF	TGTGCCAGCAGACCTGCCCAAGTCCAAGAGACCCAGTACTTC
TRBV11-2	-	TRBJ2-7	TRBD2	CASSPIRRAREGLSYEQYF	TGTGCCAGCAGCCCTATTCGGCGGGCCCGGGAGGGCCTATCCTACGAGCAGTACTTC
TRBV18	once	TRBJ1-2	TRBD1	CASSSGQGRHYGYTF	TGTGCCAGCTCATCCGGACAGGGGAGGCACTATGGCTACACCTTC
TRBV28	-	TRBJ1-4	-	CASSLKASEKLFF	TGTGCCAGCAGTCTCAAGGCTTCTGAAAAACTGTTTTTT
TRBV4-1	-	TRBJ2-2	-	CASSHPRMAGELFF	TGCGCCAGCAGCCACCCAAGAATGGCCGGGGAGCTGTTTTTT
TRBV5-4	-	TRBJ2-7	-	CASSLVGQGRYEQYF	TGTGCCAGCAGCTTGGTTGGGCAGGGACGCTACGAGCAGTACTTC
TRBV18	-	TRBJ1-1	-	CASSPGLGEAFF	TGTGCCAGCTCACCGGGCCTCGGGGAAGCTTTCTTT
TRBV28	-	TRBJ1-2	-	CASLGPPGYGYTF	TGTGCCAGCCTAGGGCCTCCCGGCTATGGCTACACCTTC
TRBV29-1	many	TRBJ2-5	-	CSVIHDGRTQYF	TGCAGCGTAATTCATGACGGAAGGACCCAGTACTTC
TRBV19	-	TRBJ2-7	TRBD1	CASSKLDRRSYEQYF	TGTGCCAGTAGTAAGTTGGACAGGAGATCCTACGAGCAGTACTTC
TRBV28	-	TRBJ2-1	-	CASTWGSYNEQFF	TGTGCCAGCACCTGGGGTTCCTACAATGAGCAGTTCTTC
TRBV5-1	once	TRBJ2-5	TRBD1	CASSPNGQGRETQYF	TGCGCCAGCAGCCCAAACGGACAGGGTAGAGAGACCCAGTACTTC
TRBV15	-	TRBJ1-3	-	CATSRLSGALSGNTIYF	TGTGCCACCAGCAGACTTTCAGGGGCCCTCTCTGGAAACACCATATATTTT
TRBV5-1	-	TRBJ1-2	-	CASSWGQGSNGYTF	TGCGCCAGCAGCTGGGGGCAGGGGAGCAATGGCTACACCTTC
TRBV19	few	TRBJ1-2	TRBD1	CASSRLGQTSYGYTF	TGTGCCAGTAGTAGGCTGGGACAGACATCCTATGGCTACACCTTC
TRBV19	-	TRBJ1-4	TRBD1	CASSIGGGWRKLFF	TGTGCCAGTAGTATTGGAGGGGGCTGGAGGAAACTGTTTTTT
TRBV5-5	-	TRBJ1-5	-	CASSLAGANQPQHF	TGTGCCAGCAGCTTGGCAGGGGCCAACCAGCCCCAGCATTTT
TRBV30	-	TRBJ2-1	-	CAWRTDYNEQFF	TGTGCCTGGAGGACAGACTACAATGAGCAGTTCTTC
TRBV19	once	TRBJ1-1	TRBD1	CASIPDRLGRTEAFF	TGTGCCAGTATCCCGGACAGGCTGGGGAGGACTGAAGCTTTCTTT
TRBV7-9	once	TRBJ2-5	-	CASSPTVPETQYF	TGTGCCAGCAGCCCTACCGTCCCAGAGACCCAGTACTTC
TRBV11-2	-	TRBJ2-7	-	CASSISGTGRNEQYF	TGTGCCAGCAGCATATCCGGGACTGGGAGGAACGAGCAGTACTTC
TRBV2	-	TRBJ2-2	-	CASSVLGADTGELFF	TGTGCCAGCAGTGTCTTGGGGGCAGACACCGGGGAGCTGTTTTTT
TRBV9	-	TRBJ2-1	-	CASGGLAIPYNEQFF	TGTGCCAGCGGTGGCCTAGCGATTCCCTACAATGAGCAGTTCTTC
TRBV5-4	-	TRBJ2-7	-	CASSKGTAYEQYF	TGTGCCAGCAGCAAAGGGACGGCCTACGAGCAGTACTTC
TRBV9	few	TRBJ2-2	-	CASSPEILNTGELFF	TGTGCCAGCAGCCCCGAGATACTGAACACCGGGGAGCTGTTTTTT
TRBV28	-	TRBJ1-4	-	CASSFLGTRSEKLFF	TGTGCCAGCAGTTTTCTAGGGACCAGATCCGAAAAACTGTTTTTT
TRBV28	-	TRBJ1-2	TRBD1	CASSSQGANYGYTF	TGTGCCAGCAGTTCCCAGGGGGCTAACTATGGCTACACCTTC
TRBV4-2	-	TRBJ2-5	-	CASSQEPGGRVAQYF	TGTGCCAGCAGCCAAGAACCTGGGGGCCGCGTGGCCCAGTACTTC
TRBV5-8	few	TRBJ2-1	TRBD2	CASSLGLAGANEQFF	TGTGCCAGCAGCTTGGGGCTAGCGGGAGCGAATGAGCAGTTCTTC
TRBV5-1	-	TRBJ2-1	TRBD1	CASRSEVTGGYNEQFF	TGCGCCAGCAGATCCGAGGTCACAGGGGGTTACAATGAGCAGTTCTTC
TRBV19	few	TRBJ2-1	TRBD2	CASKRSGTSINEQFF	TGTGCCAGTAAGAGGAGCGGGACGTCTATCAATGAGCAGTTCTTC
TRBV4-2	-	TRBJ1-5	-	CASSQGRGGVNQPQHF	TGTGCCAGCAGCCAAGGGAGGGGGGGCGTCAATCAGCCCCAGCATTTT
TRBV2	-	TRBJ2-2	-	CASKNQGRTGELFF	TGTGCCAGCAAGAATCAGGGGCGCACCGGGGAGCTGTTTTTT
TRBV9	-	TRBJ2-1	-	CASSAPGSYNEQFF	TGTGCCAGCAGCGCCCCAGGCTCCTACAATGAGCAGTTCTTC
TRBV5-1	-	TRBJ2-1	-	CASSLGTLESVNEQFF	TGCGCCAGCAGCTTGGGGACCCTCGAGAGTGTCAATGAGCAGTTCTTC
TRBV6-5	-	TRBJ2-7	-	CASSESYRLGGQYF	TGTGCCAGCAGTGAGTCTTACCGTTTGGGGGGGCAGTACTTC
TRBV30	-	TRBJ1-4	TRBD1	CAWARGLDEKLFF	TGTGCCTGGGCCAGGGGGCTTGATGAAAAACTGTTTTTT
TRBV19	-	TRBJ2-3	-	CASGTTTPTDTQYF	TGTGCCAGTGGGACAACCACACCCACAGATACGCAGTATTTT
TRBV28	-	TRBJ1-5	TRBD1	CASRDRAQFLVPQHF	TGTGCCAGCAGGGACAGGGCCCAGTTTTTGGTGCCCCAGCATTTT
TRBV7-2	once	TRBJ2-2	-	CASSRAAGVVTGELFF	TGTGCCAGCAGCCGCGCGGCAGGGGTTGTCACCGGGGAGCTGTTTTTT
TRBV15	-	TRBJ2-5	-	CATSRRVLQETQYF	TGTGCCACCAGCAGACGGGTACTCCAAGAGACCCAGTACTTC
TRBV5-8	-	TRBJ2-6	-	CASSRGDWGAGANVLTF	TGTGCCAGCAGCCGGGGCGATTGGGGTGCAGGGGCCAACGTCCTGACTTTC